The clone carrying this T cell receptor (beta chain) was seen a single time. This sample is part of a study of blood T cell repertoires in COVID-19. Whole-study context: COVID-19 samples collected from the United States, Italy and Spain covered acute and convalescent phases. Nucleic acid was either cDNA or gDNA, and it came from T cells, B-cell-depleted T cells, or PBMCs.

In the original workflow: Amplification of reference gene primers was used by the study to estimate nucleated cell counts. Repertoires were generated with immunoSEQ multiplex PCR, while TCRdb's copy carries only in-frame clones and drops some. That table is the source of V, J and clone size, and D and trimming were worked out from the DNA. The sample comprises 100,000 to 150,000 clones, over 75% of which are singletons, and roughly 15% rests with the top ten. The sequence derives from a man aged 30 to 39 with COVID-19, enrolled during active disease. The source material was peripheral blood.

CDR3 sequence (DNA): TGTGCCAGCAGCTTCCAACAGGGGAGGGAGACCCAGTACTTC. This translates into CASSFQQGRETQYF. The chain employs TRBV7-2 and TRBJ2-5; a possible D gene is TRBD1 (7 bases). Trimming pared 3 bases from V and 5 bases from J, leaving 13 bases between. This CDR3 is 14 amino acids long. The germline gives CDR1 SGHTA, CDR2 FQGNSA.